The next 6 T cell receptor beta chains were all read from a single sample in a study of T cell changes during pregnancy in multiple sclerosis. TCRdb's table, derived via immunoSEQ multiplex PCR, lists solely in-frame clones and lacks some. Of some 49,000 clones in the sample, 95% were seen once. The sample was CD8+ T cells from peripheral blood mononuclear cells, taken in the first trimester of pregnancy. These TCRs come from a female donor with multiple sclerosis, enrolled in a pregnancy study.

The J gene is TRBJ1-4, the V gene TRBV5-8, with 9 bases identical to TRBD1. The CDR3 has 16 amino acids. Losses at the gene ends were 0 bases for V and 1 base for J; bases not matched to a gene: 1. CDR1 SGHTS and CDR2 YDEGEE come from the germline V gene. The CDR3 nucleotides read TGTGCCAGCAGCTTGGTGACAGGGGGAACTAATGAAAAACTGTTTTTT. As protein: CASSLVTGGTNEKLFF. The complete variable domain, with remaining parts taken from reference TRBV5-8 and TRBJ1-4, reads EAGVTQSPTHLIKTRGQQATLRCSPISGHTSVYWYQQALGLGLQFLLWYDEGEERNRGNFPPRFSGRQFPNYSSELNVNALELEDSALYLCASSLVTGGTNEKLFFGSGTQLSVL.

DNA for the CDR3: TGTGCCAGCAGTTTATCGGGGATCGTAGGGGAGCAGTACTTC. Its protein is CASSLSGIVGEQYF. The chain combines TRBV28 with TRBJ2-7, with D possibly TRBD2 on 5 matching bases. The CDR3 spans 14 residues. Germline V CDR1 and CDR2: MDHEN, SYDVKM. V was trimmed by 1 base and J by 7 bases, leaving 14 bases between them.

The chain joins TRBV14 to TRBJ2-7, with 8 bases aligning to TRBD2. The CDR3 has 16 amino acids. Germline V lookup: CDR1 SGHDN, CDR2 FVKESK. With V trimmed by 0 bases and J by 5 bases, 9 bases remained unmatched. CDR3 nucleotide sequence: TGTGCCAGCAGCCAAGATGTCGCGGGAGGAACCCACGAGCAGTACTTC. Its translation is CASSQDVAGGTHEQYF.

The chain is built from TRBV27 and TRBJ1-5; D may be TRBD1 (6 bases). Germline V lookup: CDR1 MNHEY, CDR2 SMNVEV (reference sequence). The CDR3 is 13 amino acids. V lost 10 bases to trimming and J lost 3 bases, with 13 bases between them. CDR3 residues: CATKGGVNQPQHF. CDR3 nucleotides: TGTGCCACTAAGGGGGGGGTCAATCAGCCCCAGCATTTT.

The chain combines TRBV2 with TRBJ1-5; maybe TRBD1 (5 bases). Germline values: CDR1 SNHLY, CDR2 FYNNEI. Trimming stripped 1 base from V and 3 bases from J, with 10 bases between. The CDR3 is 15 amino acids. This chain's CDR3 is CASSEGRANNQPQHF. Here the CDR3 DNA reads TGTGCCAGCAGTGAAGGCAGGGCGAACAATCAGCCCCAGCATTTT.

The rearrangement links TRBV27 to TRBJ2-1; TRBD2 aligns across 9 bases. CDR3 length: 15 residues. The germline V gene has CDR1 MNHEY and CDR2 SMNVEV (reference sequence). V gave up 2 bases and J gave up 2 bases; unmatched junction bases: 1. In nucleotides, the CDR3 is TGTGCCAGCAGTTTAGGCGGGAGGGCCTACAATGAGCAGTTCTTC. It yields the protein CASSLGGRAYNEQFF.